The TCR beta chain described here comes from a study of T-cell reconstitution after alpha-beta-depleted transplantation in children. This clonotype was observed a handful of times. Unique molecular identifiers were used in preparing the TCRbeta library. TCRdb recomputed calls from the PCR reads with MiXCR, one row per CDR3 protein. In the table there are around 200,000 distinct CDR3 sequences, about 6.4% of which are singletons. The germline gives CDR1 KGHDR, CDR2 SFDVKD. The V and J ends lost 3 bases and 4 bases respectively, with 12 bases between them. This CDR3 comprises 15 residues. J is TRBJ2-1 and V is TRBV24-1; TRBD1 might be the D (6 bases). This TCR came from a human donor who donated a stem cell graft to a child with Wiskott-Aldrich syndrome. Material: PBMCs from the stem cell graft donor, obtained from the stem cell graft. Here the CDR3 DNA reads TGTGCCACCAGTGATCCAGGGACAATTTACAATGAGCAGTTCTTC. It encodes CATSDPGTIYNEQFF.